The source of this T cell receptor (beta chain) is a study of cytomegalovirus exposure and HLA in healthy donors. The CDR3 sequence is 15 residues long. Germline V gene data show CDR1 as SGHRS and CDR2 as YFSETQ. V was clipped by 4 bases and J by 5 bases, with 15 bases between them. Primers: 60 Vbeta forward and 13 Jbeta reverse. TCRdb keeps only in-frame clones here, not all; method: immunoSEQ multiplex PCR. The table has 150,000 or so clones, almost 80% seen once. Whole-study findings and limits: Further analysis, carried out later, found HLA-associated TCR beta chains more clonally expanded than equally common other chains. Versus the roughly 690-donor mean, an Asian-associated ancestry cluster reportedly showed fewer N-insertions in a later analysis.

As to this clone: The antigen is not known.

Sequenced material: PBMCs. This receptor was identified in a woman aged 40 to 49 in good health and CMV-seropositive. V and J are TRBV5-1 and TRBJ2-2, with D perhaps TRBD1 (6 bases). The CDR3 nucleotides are TGCGCCAGCAGCCAAAGCGGACAGTCAACCGGGGAGCTGTTTTTT. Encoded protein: CASSQSGQSTGELFF.